The present T cell receptor (beta chain) was sequenced within a study of memory CD8 T cells in hepatitis C reinfection. Study information: HCV reinfection: RNA-positive following two negative tests at least 60 days apart. Peak reinfection samples were taken 3 to 8 weeks after detection.

For this clone: What it binds is unknown.

Findings and limits, study-wide: Five or six donors were too few for definitive public clonotype conclusions.

The V segment lost 0 bases and the J segment 0 bases; nucleotides outside the gene matches: 0. Germline CDR1 is SGDLS and CDR2 is YYNGEE. This CDR3 has 14 residues. Time point given: peak reinfection, 3 to 8 weeks after reinfection detection. TCR sequencing was done directly ex vivo on sorted cells, without expansion in vitro. Using immunoSEQ multiplex PCR, the repertoire was profiled, and TCRdb retains in-frame clones only, with some absent. The repertoire holds fewer than 50,000 clones, with roughly 90% as singletons. The origin of this receptor is a man in his late teens or twenties with hepatitis C virus infection. The chain carries TRBV9 and TRBJ2-7, with 7 nucleotides matching TRBD2. The sample was naive CD8+ T cells sorted from blood. CDR3 residues: CASSVGGSSYEQYF. CDR3 sequence (DNA): TGTGCCAGCAGCGTAGGCGGGAGCTCCTACGAGCAGTACTTC.